Reported below is one T cell receptor (beta chain). PCR used 60 Vbeta primers and 13 Jbeta primers. TCRdb's table, derived via immunoSEQ multiplex PCR, lists solely in-frame clones and lacks some. Of approximately 89,000 clones in the sample, 81% were seen once. This record belongs to a study of cytomegalovirus exposure and HLA in healthy donors. CDR3 length equals 15 residues. Per germline, CDR1 SGHRS and CDR2 YFSETQ. Deletions cut 4 bases from V and 4 bases from J, with 14 bases between. The clonotype was recovered from a human donor in good health. The sequencing sample was made of PBMCs. This chain uses TRBV5-1 with TRBJ1-4; D is perhaps TRBD1 (6 bases). DNA of the CDR3: TGCGCCAGCAGCGCGACAGGCGGTGATAATGAAAAACTGTTTTTT. Amino acids: CASSATGGDNEKLFF.